The 18 T cell receptor beta chains given below trace back to one sample, sequenced in a study of blood T cell repertoires in COVID-19. This table comes from immunoSEQ multiplex PCR, and its TCRdb copy is limited to in-frame clones, with some not included. The sample lists roughly 520,000 clones, approximately 87% occurring once. The sequenced sample was PBMCs or T cells enriched from blood (not recorded which). The source is a woman aged 40-49 years who had recovered from COVID-19.

The chain recombines TRBV24-1 with TRBJ1-2; no firm D call. Deletions cut 2 bases from V and 10 bases from J, with 13 bases between. This CDR3 has 13 amino acids. The germline CDR1 and CDR2 sequences are KGHDR and SFDVKD. CDR3 sequence reads: CATSDSHGQNYTF. The CDR3, as DNA: TGTGCCACCAGTGATTCGCATGGTCAGAACTACACCTTC.

The rearrangement joins TRBV15 to TRBJ1-1; 11 bases fit TRBD1. With V trimmed by 2 bases and J by 6 bases, 8 bases remained unmatched. Per the germline V gene, CDR1 is LNHNV and CDR2 is YYDKDF (reference sequence). CDR3 length equals 16 residues. DNA of the CDR3: TGTGCCACCAGCAGAAAAAAGGGACAGGGGGGCGCTGAAGCTTTCTTT. This sequence encodes CATSRKKGQGGAEAFF.

This chain links TRBV7-9 with TRBJ2-1; 8 bases match TRBD2. The V gene end was trimmed by 4 bases and the J gene end by 0 bases; junction bases not matched to a gene: 8. This CDR3 is built from 17 residues. Germline values: CDR1 SEHNR, CDR2 FQNEAQ (reference sequence). DNA for the CDR3: TGTGCCAGCAGCTCCCCCAAGCGGGAGCCCTCCTACAATGAGCAGTTCTTC. Translation: CASSSPKREPSYNEQFF.

This clone has a handful of counts. This chain connects TRBV27 to TRBJ1-1, with D hard to call. Trimming stripped 1 base from V and 1 base from J, with 10 bases between. This CDR3 spans 15 amino acids. CDR1 and CDR2 from the germline V gene are MNHEY and SMNVEV (reference sequence). The CDR3 loop is CASSLYDSGNTEAFF. The CDR3 DNA follows: TGTGCCAGCAGTTTATACGATTCGGGGAACACTGAAGCTTTCTTT.

The rearrangement links TRBV27 to TRBJ1-1; perhaps TRBD1 as D (6 bases). Trimming stripped 5 bases from V and 0 bases from J, with 16 bases between. The CDR3 spans 16 residues. In germline, CDR1 is MNHEY, CDR2 SMNVEV (reference sequence). The CDR3 DNA is TGTGCCAGCAGTCCCATCCCCGACAGGATGAACACTGAAGCTTTCTTT. Translating it yields CASSPIPDRMNTEAFF.

The gene calls are TRBV19 and TRBJ2-7; TRBD2 matches 7 bases. Germline trimming cut 5 bases from V and 2 bases from J; bases unmatched to any gene: 3. Per germline, CDR1 LNHDA and CDR2 SQIVND (reference sequence). This CDR3 contains 13 residues. CDR3 sequence reads: CASSAGEAYEQYF. The CDR3, as DNA: TGTGCCAGTAGTGCGGGAGAGGCCTACGAGCAGTACTTC.

The chain carries TRBV5-1 and TRBJ1-3; possible D gene TRBD1, 5 bases. The ends were cut back, 3 bases at V and 0 bases at J, with 13 bases in the middle. CDR1 and CDR2 (germline): SGHRS, YFSETQ. This CDR3 comprises 16 residues. The CDR3 loop reads CASSWGTASSGNTIYF. The CDR3 nucleotides read TGCGCCAGCAGCTGGGGCACAGCGAGCTCTGGAAACACCATATATTTT. Full variable domain (outside the CDR3, taken from reference TRBV5-1 and TRBJ1-3): KAGVTQTPRYLIKTRGQQVTLSCSPISGHRSVSWYQQTPGQGLQFLFEYFSETQRNKGNFPGRFSGRQFSNSRSEMNVSTLELGDSALYLCASSWGTASSGNTIYFGEGSWLTVV.

V usage is TRBV5-1 and J usage is TRBJ2-7; TRBD2 matches at 7 bases. The V gene end was trimmed by 3 bases and the J gene end by 3 bases; junction bases not matched to a gene: 12. Germline V gives CDR1 SGHRS, CDR2 YFSETQ. The CDR3 runs to 16 residues. The CDR3 sequence is CASSSLGSGNYYEQYF. CDR3 in DNA: TGCGCCAGCAGCTCGCTGGGGAGCGGGAACTACTACGAGCAGTACTTC.

This chain joins TRBV10-3 and TRBJ2-3; 10 positions agree with TRBD1. CDR1 and CDR2 (germline): ENHRY, SYGVKD. The trim removed 9 bases at V and 6 bases at J, leaving 9 bases unmatched. CDR3 length: 14 amino acids. Here the CDR3 DNA reads TGTGCCATACGACCGGGACAGGGGAGCGATACGCAGTATTTT. Translation: CAIRPGQGSDTQYF.

The chain is built from TRBV5-4 and TRBJ1-1, with D maybe TRBD1 (5 bases). V was clipped by 3 bases and J by 3 bases, with 15 bases between them. The CDR3 sequence is 15 residues long. CDR1 SGHNT and CDR2 YYREEE come from the germline V gene (reference sequence). Here the CDR3 reads CASSSRGSGHTEAFF. For the CDR3, the DNA is TGTGCCAGCAGCTCGCGGGGGTCGGGGCACACTGAAGCTTTCTTT.

The chain links TRBV7-9 to TRBJ2-2; TRBD1 agrees at 9 bases. The CDR3 covers 15 residues. Germline V gene data show CDR1 as SEHNR and CDR2 as FQNEAQ (reference sequence). V trimming: 2 bases; J trimming: 7 bases; junction bases outside the gene matches: 5. The CDR3 loop is CASSLRDRADGELFF. CDR3 DNA: TGTGCCAGCAGCTTAAGGGACAGGGCCGACGGGGAGCTGTTTTTT.

The chain is built from TRBV7-6 and TRBJ1-2; TRBD1 aligns across 10 bases. V gave up 4 bases and J gave up 4 bases; unmatched junction bases: 3. The germline gives CDR1 SGHVS, CDR2 FNYEAQ. The CDR3 contains 14 residues. CDR3 sequence (DNA): TGTGCCAGCAGCTCCGGGACAGGGGTCTATGGCTACACCTTC. This sequence encodes CASSSGTGVYGYTF.

Regarding this clone: Other nucleotide sequences in the sample specify the same CDR3. The chain carries TRBV29-1 and TRBJ1-2; possible D gene TRBD1, 5 bases. This CDR3 has 11 residues. Germline V gene lookup returns CDR1 SQVTM and CDR2 ANQGSEA. The V gene lost 4 bases and the J gene lost 2 bases, with 5 bases spanning the gap. As DNA, the CDR3 is TGCAGCGTTGGACAGAACTATGGCTACACCTTC. Residues: CSVGQNYGYTF.

V gene TRBV6-5 combines with J gene TRBJ1-6, with D possibly being TRBD1 (6 bases). V was trimmed by 5 bases and J by 5 bases, leaving 10 bases between them. The CDR3 covers 14 residues. Germline V gene lookup returns CDR1 MNHEY and CDR2 SVGAGI. CDR3 sequence (DNA): TGTGCCAGCAGTCCCAGGGGAGATAATTCACCCCTCCACTTT. It encodes CASSPRGDNSPLHF.

The chain has TRBV2 and TRBJ2-3; D gene uncertain. Germline lookup yields CDR1 SNHLY and CDR2 FYNNEI. CDR3 length: 14 amino acids. Trimming shortened V by 5 bases and J by 7 bases, and 16 bases separated the two germline ends. CDR3 sequence: CASSPGSLGYTQYF. CDR3 DNA sequence: TGTGCCAGCAGTCCAGGCTCCCTCGGTTATACGCAGTATTTT.

The rearrangement uses TRBV6-2 or TRBV6-3 and TRBJ1-1; D is unclear. CDR1 and CDR2 (germline): MNHEY, SVGEGT. The CDR3 contains 13 residues. The V end was cut by 2 bases, the J end by 9 bases, with 13 bases between. The CDR3: CASSYQARGQAFF. The CDR3 nucleotides read TGTGCCAGCAGTTACCAGGCAAGAGGGCAAGCTTTCTTT.

The chain is built from TRBV30 and TRBJ2-7; 7 bases line up with TRBD1. The germline CDR1 and CDR2 sequences are GTSNPN and SVGIG (reference sequence). The CDR3 is 15 residues long. Trimming cost V 0 bases and J 5 bases; bases outside gene matches: 10. This chain's CDR3 is CAWSVQRSTGDEQYF. The CDR3 nucleotides are TGTGCCTGGAGTGTCCAAAGATCAACAGGGGACGAGCAGTACTTC.

The V call is TRBV27, the J call TRBJ2-7; D possibly corresponds to TRBD2 (5 bases). The length of the CDR3 is 15 residues. Germline-derived CDR1 and CDR2 are MNHEY and SMNVEV (reference sequence). V shed 5 bases and J shed 0 bases, with 14 bases lying between them. The CDR3, as DNA: TGTGCCAGCAGTCCGGGCCCGGGGAGCTCCTACGAGCAGTACTTC. The encoded protein is CASSPGPGSSYEQYF.